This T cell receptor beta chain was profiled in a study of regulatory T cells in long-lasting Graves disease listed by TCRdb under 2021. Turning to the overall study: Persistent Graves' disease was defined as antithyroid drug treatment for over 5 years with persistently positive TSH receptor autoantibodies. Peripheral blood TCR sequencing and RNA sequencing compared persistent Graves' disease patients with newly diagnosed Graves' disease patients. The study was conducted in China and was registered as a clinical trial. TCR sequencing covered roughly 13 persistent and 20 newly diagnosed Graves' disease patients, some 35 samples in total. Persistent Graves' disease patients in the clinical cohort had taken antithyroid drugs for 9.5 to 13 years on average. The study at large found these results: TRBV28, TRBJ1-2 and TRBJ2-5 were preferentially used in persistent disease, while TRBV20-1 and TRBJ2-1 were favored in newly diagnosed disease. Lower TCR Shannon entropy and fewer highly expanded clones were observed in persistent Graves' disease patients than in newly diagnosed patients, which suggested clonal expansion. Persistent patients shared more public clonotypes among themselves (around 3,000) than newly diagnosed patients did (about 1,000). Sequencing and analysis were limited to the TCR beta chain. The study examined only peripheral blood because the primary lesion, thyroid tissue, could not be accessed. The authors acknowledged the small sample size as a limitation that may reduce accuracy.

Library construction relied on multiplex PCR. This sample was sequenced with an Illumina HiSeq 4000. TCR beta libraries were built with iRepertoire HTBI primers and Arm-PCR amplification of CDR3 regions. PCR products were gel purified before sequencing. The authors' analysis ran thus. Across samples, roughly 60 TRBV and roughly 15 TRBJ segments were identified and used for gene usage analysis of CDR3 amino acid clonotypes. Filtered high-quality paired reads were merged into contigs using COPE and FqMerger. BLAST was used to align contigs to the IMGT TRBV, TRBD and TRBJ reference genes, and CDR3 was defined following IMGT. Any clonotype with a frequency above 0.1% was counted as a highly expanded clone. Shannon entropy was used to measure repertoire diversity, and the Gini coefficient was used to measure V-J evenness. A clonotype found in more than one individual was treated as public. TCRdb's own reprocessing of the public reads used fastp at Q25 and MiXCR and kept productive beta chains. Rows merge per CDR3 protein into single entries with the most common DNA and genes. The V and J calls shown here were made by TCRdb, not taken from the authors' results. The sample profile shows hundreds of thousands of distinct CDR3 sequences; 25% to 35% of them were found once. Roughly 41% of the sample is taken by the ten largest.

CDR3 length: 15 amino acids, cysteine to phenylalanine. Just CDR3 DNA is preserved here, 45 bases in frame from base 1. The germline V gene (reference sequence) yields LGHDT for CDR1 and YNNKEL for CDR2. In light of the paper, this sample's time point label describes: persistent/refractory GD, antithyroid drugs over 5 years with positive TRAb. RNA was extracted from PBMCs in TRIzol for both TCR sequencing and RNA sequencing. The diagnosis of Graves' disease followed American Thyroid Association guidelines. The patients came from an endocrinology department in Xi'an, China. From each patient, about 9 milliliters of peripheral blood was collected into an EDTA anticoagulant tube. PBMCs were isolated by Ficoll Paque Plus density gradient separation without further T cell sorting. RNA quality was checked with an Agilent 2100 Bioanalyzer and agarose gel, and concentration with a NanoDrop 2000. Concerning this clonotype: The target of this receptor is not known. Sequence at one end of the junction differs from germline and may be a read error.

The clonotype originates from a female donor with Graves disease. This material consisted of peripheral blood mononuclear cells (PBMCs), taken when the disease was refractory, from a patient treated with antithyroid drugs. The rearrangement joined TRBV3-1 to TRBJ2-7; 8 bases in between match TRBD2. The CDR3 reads CASSQGTGRAYGQYF. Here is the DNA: TGTGCCAGCAGCCAAGGGACCGGGAGGGCCTACGGGCAGTACTTC.